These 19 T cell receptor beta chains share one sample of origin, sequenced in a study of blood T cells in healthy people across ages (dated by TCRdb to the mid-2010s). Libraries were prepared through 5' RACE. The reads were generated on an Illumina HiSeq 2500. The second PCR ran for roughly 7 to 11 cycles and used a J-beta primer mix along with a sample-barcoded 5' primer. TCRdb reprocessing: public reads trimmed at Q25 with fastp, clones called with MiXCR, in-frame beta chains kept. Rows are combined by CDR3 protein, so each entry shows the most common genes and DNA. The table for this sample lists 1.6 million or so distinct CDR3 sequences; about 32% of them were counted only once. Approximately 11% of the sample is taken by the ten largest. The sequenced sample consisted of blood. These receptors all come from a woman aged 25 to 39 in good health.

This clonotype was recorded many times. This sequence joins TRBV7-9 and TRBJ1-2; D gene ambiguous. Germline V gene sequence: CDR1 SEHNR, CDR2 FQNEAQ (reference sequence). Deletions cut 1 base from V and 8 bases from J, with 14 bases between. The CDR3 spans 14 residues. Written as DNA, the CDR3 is TGTGCCAGCAGCTTAGATGCGGTTCTGGAGGGCTACACCTTC. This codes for CASSLDAVLEGYTF.

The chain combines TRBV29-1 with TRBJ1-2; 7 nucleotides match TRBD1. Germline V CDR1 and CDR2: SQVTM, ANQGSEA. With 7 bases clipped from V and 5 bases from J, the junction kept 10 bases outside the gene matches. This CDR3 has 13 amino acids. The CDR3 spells CSATLTGPYGYTF. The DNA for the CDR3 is TGCAGCGCGACACTGACAGGGCCTTATGGCTACACCTTC.

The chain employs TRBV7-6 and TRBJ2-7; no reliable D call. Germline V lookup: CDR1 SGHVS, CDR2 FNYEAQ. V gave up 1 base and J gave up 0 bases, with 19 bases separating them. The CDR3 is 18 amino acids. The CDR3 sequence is CASSLGDWRKTSSYEQYF. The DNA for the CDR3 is TGTGCCAGCAGCTTAGGAGACTGGCGAAAAACTTCCTCCTACGAGCAGTACTTC.

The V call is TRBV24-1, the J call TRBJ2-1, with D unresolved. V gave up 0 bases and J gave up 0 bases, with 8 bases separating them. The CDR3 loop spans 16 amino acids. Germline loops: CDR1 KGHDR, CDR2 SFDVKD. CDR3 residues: CATSDLPDSSYNEQFF. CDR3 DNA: TGTGCCACCAGTGATTTGCCTGATAGCTCCTACAATGAGCAGTTCTTC.

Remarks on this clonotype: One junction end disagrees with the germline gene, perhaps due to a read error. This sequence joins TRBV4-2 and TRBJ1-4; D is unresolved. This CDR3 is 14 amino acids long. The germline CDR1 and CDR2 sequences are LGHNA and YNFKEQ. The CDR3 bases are TGTGCCAGTAGCCAAGTCCGGAGTAATGAAAAACTGTTTTTT. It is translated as CASSQVRSNEKLFF.

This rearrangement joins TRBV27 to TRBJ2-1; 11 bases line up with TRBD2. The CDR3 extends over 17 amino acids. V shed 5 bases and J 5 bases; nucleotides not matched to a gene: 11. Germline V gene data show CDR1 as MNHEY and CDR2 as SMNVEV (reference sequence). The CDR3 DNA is TGTGCCAGCAGTGCGCCCGGGACTAGCGGTCCTAACAATGAGCAGTTCTTC. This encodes CASSAPGTSGPNNEQFF.

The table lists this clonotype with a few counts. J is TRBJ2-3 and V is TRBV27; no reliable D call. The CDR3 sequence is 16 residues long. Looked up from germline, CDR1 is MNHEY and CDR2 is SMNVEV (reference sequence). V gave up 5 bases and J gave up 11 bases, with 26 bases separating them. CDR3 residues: CASSGIAGLGTYKQYF. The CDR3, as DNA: TGTGCCAGCAGTGGCATCGCCGGTCTCGGCACGTATAAGCAGTATTTT.

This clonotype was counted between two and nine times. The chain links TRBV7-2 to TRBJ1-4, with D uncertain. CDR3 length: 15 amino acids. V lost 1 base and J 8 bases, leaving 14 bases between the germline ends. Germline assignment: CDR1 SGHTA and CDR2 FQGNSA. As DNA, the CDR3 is TGTGCCAGCAGCTTAGGTGCCCCTACTACGGAAAAACTGTTTTTT. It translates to CASSLGAPTTEKLFF.

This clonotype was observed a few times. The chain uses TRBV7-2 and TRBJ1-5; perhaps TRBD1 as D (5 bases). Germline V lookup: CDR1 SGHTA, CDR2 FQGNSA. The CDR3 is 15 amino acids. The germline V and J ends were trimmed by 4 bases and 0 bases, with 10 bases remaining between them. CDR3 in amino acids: CASSWGGYSNQPQHF. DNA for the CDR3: TGTGCCAGCAGCTGGGGGGGGTATAGCAATCAGCCCCAGCATTTT.

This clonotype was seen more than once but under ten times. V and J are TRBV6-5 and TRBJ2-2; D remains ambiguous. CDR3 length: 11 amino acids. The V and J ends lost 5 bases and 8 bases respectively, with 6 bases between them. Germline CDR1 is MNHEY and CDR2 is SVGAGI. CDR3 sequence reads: CASSPLGELFF. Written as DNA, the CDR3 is TGTGCCAGCAGTCCCCTAGGGGAGCTGTTTTTT.

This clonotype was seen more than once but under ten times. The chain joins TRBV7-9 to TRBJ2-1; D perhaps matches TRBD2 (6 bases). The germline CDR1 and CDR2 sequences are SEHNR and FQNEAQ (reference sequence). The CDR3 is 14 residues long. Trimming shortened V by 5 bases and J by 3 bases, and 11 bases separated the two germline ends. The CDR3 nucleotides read TGTGCCAGCAGCGAGGAGGGCTACTACAATGAGCAGTTCTTC. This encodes CASSEEGYYNEQFF.

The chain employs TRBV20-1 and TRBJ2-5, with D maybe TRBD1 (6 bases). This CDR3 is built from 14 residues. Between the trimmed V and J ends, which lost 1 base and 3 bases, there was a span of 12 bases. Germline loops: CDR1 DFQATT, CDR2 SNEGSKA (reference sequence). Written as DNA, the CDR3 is TGCAGTGCTAGAGGGGGGCTGAAGGAAGAGACCCAGTACTTC. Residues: CSARGGLKEETQYF.

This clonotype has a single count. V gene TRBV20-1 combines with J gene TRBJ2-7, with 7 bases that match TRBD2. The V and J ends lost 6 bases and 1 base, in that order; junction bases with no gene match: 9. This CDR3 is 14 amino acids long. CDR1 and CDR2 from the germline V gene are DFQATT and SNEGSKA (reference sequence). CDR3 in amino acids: CSATRESYSYEQYF. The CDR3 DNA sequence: TGCAGTGCCACGCGGGAGTCTTATTCCTACGAGCAGTACTTC.

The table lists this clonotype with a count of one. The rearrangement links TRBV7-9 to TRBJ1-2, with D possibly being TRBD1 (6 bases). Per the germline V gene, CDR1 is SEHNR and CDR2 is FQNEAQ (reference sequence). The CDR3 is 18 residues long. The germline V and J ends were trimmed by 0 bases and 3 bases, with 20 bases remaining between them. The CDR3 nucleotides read TGTGCCAGCAGCTTAGCGCTAACGCGGGGGGCAGAATACTATGGCTACACCTTC. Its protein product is CASSLALTRGAEYYGYTF.

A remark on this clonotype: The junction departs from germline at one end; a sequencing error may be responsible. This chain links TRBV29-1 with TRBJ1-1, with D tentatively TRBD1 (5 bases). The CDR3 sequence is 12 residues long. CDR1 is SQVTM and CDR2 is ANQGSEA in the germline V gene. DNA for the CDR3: TGCGGCGTCCAAGGACAGAACACTGAAGCTTTCTTT. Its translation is CGVQGQNTEAFF.

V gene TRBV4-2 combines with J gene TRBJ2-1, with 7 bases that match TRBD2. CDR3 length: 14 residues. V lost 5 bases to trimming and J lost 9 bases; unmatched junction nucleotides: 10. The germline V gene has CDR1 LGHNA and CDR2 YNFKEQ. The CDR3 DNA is TGTGCCAGCAGCTGGCTAGCGGCGGGTGTTGAGCAGTTCTTC. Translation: CASSWLAAGVEQFF.

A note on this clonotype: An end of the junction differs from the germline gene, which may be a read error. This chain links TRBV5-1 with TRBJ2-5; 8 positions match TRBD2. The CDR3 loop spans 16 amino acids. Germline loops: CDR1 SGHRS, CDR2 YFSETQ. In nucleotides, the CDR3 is TGCGCCAGCAGCTTGGAGGGAGCGGGGGCCGAAGAGACCCGGTACTTC. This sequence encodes CASSLEGAGAEETRYF.

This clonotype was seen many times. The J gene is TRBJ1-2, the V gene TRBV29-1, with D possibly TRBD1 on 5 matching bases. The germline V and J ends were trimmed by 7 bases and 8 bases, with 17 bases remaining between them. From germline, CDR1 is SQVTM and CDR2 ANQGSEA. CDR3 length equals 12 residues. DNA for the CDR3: TGCAGCGCCCCGGGAGGGGCCTTAGGCTACACCTTC. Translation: CSAPGGALGYTF.

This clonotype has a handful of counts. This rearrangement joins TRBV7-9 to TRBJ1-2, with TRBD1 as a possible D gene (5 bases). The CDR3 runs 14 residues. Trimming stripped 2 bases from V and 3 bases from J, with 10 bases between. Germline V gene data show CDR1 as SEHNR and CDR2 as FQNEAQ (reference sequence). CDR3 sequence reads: CASSLSGADYGYTF. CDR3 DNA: TGTGCCAGCAGCTTAAGTGGGGCTGACTATGGCTACACCTTC.